These 29 T cell receptor beta chains came from one sample sequenced in a study of control samples from healthy donors and cancer patients. The data were produced by immunoSEQ multiplex PCR, yet TCRdb's version contains in-frame clones alone and is incomplete. The profile covers about 61,000 clones, with around 87% appearing a single time and roughly 5.6% taken by the ten largest. The specimen was PBMCs. The receptors were sampled from a man between 60 and 75 years old with colorectal cancer.

V is TRBV3-1 (or the pseudogene TRBV3-2) and J is TRBJ1-6; D gene unclear. The CDR3 contains 16 residues. V dropped 4 bases and J dropped 9 bases, with 19 bases sitting between them. CDR1 is LGHDT and CDR2 is YNNKEL in the germline V gene (reference sequence). CDR3 in DNA: TGTGCCAGCAGCCCCGTGAGTCTAAAAGGAAGTTCACCCCTCCACTTT. Amino acid sequence: CASSPVSLKGSSPLHF.

This sequence joins TRBV18 and TRBJ2-1; a weak D match, TRBD2 (5 bases). Germline lookup yields CDR1 KGHSH and CDR2 LQKENI. The CDR3 has 14 amino acids. Trimming pared 1 base from V and 7 bases from J, leaving 11 bases between. The CDR3 is CASSPRERRNEQFF. The DNA of the CDR3 is TGTGCCAGCTCACCACGGGAGAGGAGGAATGAGCAGTTCTTC.

This clone was found once. The rearrangement links TRBV23-1 to TRBJ2-1; TRBD1 or TRBD2 may be the D gene (6 bases each). TRBV23-1 is sorted into the ORF group, with uncertain function. V was pared by 0 bases and J by 4 bases, with 25 bases between. The CDR3 totals 20 residues. CDR3: CASSQSEGVAGRRGYNEQFF. Written as DNA, the CDR3 is TGCGCCAGCAGTCAATCGGAGGGGGTAGCCGGAAGGCGGGGATACAATGAGCAGTTCTTC.

The chain couples TRBV2 to TRBJ2-7; D tentatively fits TRBD1 or TRBD2 (5 bases each). The CDR3 has 14 residues. Germline V gene sequence: CDR1 SNHLY, CDR2 FYNNEI. Trimming removed 7 bases at V and 7 bases at J, with 20 bases between. CDR3 protein: CASTSRDPTREQYF. The CDR3 DNA follows: TGTGCCAGCACCTCCCGGGACCCGACCAGGGAGCAGTACTTC.

Details on this clone: This CDR3 is also generated by other DNA sequences in the sample. This sequence joins TRBV7-9 and TRBJ2-2; D is possibly TRBD2 (6 bases). This CDR3 contains 12 residues. The V gene lost 4 bases and the J gene lost 8 bases, with 8 bases spanning the gap. Germline loops: CDR1 SEHNR, CDR2 FQNEAQ (reference sequence). The CDR3 loop is CASSYGGGELFF. The CDR3 DNA follows: TGTGCCAGCAGCTACGGGGGTGGGGAGCTGTTTTTT.

This clone was counted only a few times. This rearrangement joins TRBV10-2 to TRBJ1-1; TRBD1 aligns across 9 bases. The junction had 3 bases not matched to a gene; V was cut back by 6 bases and J by 1 base. Germline V gives CDR1 WSHSY, CDR2 SAAADI. This CDR3 is built from 14 residues. As DNA, the CDR3 is TGCGCCAGCAGGGGACAGGGATCGAACACTGAAGCTTTCTTT. Residues: CASRGQGSNTEAFF.

The chain carries TRBV29-1 and TRBJ1-3, with D hard to call. This CDR3 contains 12 residues. V lost 3 bases to trimming and J lost 3 bases, with 6 bases between them. Germline V gene sequence: CDR1 SQVTM, CDR2 ANQGSEA. CDR3 bases: TGCAGCGTTGAGCCAGATGGAAACACCATATATTTT. Its protein is CSVEPDGNTIYF.

The gene calls are TRBV28 and TRBJ1-1; tentative D call: TRBD1 (6 bases). V was trimmed by 5 bases and J by 7 bases, leaving 11 bases between them. Germline assignment: CDR1 MDHEN and CDR2 SYDVKM. This CDR3 is 12 amino acids long. CDR3 residues: CASSIGTLEAFF. The CDR3 DNA reads as TGTGCCAGCAGTATAGGGACACTTGAAGCTTTCTTT.

CDR3 amino acids: CASSRPQRGGTNTGELFF. The CDR3, as DNA: TGTGCCAGCAGCCGCCCACAACGGGGCGGGACGAACACCGGGGAGCTGTTTTTT. The chain uses TRBV3-1 (or the pseudogene TRBV3-2) and TRBJ2-2; D perhaps matches TRBD2 (6 bases). Trimming pared 4 bases from V and 0 bases from J, leaving 18 bases between. The CDR3 spans 18 residues. Per the germline V gene, CDR1 is LGHDT and CDR2 is YNNKEL (reference sequence).

V is TRBV19 and J is TRBJ1-1; D not resolved. The V gene's germline CDR1 is LNHDA and CDR2 SQIVND (reference sequence). This CDR3 has 15 residues. V lost 4 bases, J lost 5 bases, and 17 bases lay in between. The CDR3 DNA reads TGTGCCAGTAGTACCTTCTTTTCGGTGGATACTGAAGCTTTCTTT. This sequence encodes CASSTFFSVDTEAFF.

The sample holds a few counts of this clone. The chain is built from TRBV2 and TRBJ1-2; TRBD1 might be the D (5 bases). V was pared by 5 bases and J by 1 base, with 8 bases between. Germline lookup yields CDR1 SNHLY and CDR2 FYNNEI. CDR3 length equals 13 residues. In nucleotides, the CDR3 is TGTGCCAGCAGTCTACAGGTTAACTATGGCTACACCTTC. Its translation: CASSLQVNYGYTF.

The chain joins TRBV15 to TRBJ1-3; weak D call: TRBD1 (5 bases). Germline lookup yields CDR1 LNHNV and CDR2 YYDKDF (reference sequence). The CDR3 is made up of 17 amino acids. The V end was cut by 2 bases, the J end by 0 bases, with 14 bases between. Written as DNA, the CDR3 is TGTGCCACCAGCAGAAGCGGGACGGAGAACTCTGGAAACACCATATATTTT. It encodes CATSRSGTENSGNTIYF.

The rearrangement links TRBV18 to TRBJ2-3; D not resolved. Germline CDR1 reads KGHSH; CDR2 reads LQKENI. Trimming shortened V by 3 bases and J by 2 bases, and 12 bases separated the two germline ends. The CDR3 consists of 15 residues. The CDR3 nucleotides read TGTGCCAGCTCACCGCGCGAAGTGATCACAGATACGCAGTATTTT. Translation gives CASSPREVITDTQYF.

This clone was recorded once. The rearrangement uses TRBV27 and TRBJ2-7, with 7 bases fitting TRBD1. Germline-derived CDR1 and CDR2 are MNHEY and SMNVEV (reference sequence). The CDR3 covers 11 residues. With 6 bases clipped from V and 6 bases from J, the junction kept 2 bases outside the gene matches. The CDR3 bases are TGTGCCAGCAGGACAGGGCTCGAGCAGTACTTC. Residues: CASRTGLEQYF.

This clone appeared a single time. The chain has TRBV4-1 and TRBJ1-2, with 7 bases aligning to TRBD1. This CDR3 spans 16 amino acids. V was clipped by 1 base and J by 4 bases; unmatched bases: 9. Germline-derived CDR1 and CDR2 are MGHRA and YSYEKL. The CDR3 nucleotides are TGCGCCAGCAGCCAAGGAGGGGGCGGAGTCTTCTATGGCTACACCTTC. Translation gives CASSQGGGGVFYGYTF.

The chain recombines TRBV19 with TRBJ1-2, with D unresolved. From germline, CDR1 is LNHDA and CDR2 SQIVND (reference sequence). The V end was cut by 5 bases, the J end by 8 bases, with 18 bases between. This CDR3 region has 14 residues. The CDR3 here is CASSLRTVDRGYTF. In DNA, the CDR3 is TGTGCCAGTAGTCTACGGACGGTCGACCGGGGCTACACCTTC.

This chain links TRBV15 with TRBJ2-7; D not resolved. Germline-derived CDR1 and CDR2 are LNHNV and YYDKDF (reference sequence). The CDR3 runs to 16 residues. With 6 bases removed from V and 3 bases from J, the gap between germline ends came to 21 bases. Here the CDR3 reads CATSSQPYGSLYEQYF. The CDR3 DNA reads TGTGCCACCAGTTCTCAACCCTATGGCAGCCTCTACGAGCAGTACTTC.

This chain joins TRBV28 and TRBJ2-7, with 7 bases that match TRBD2. Looked up from germline, CDR1 is MDHEN and CDR2 is SYDVKM. Germline trimming cut 7 bases from V and 0 bases from J; bases unmatched to any gene: 6. The CDR3 is 14 residues long. The CDR3 bases are TGTGCCAGCATGGTGGGGGGGAACTCCTACGAGCAGTACTTC. It specifies CASMVGGNSYEQYF.

The rearrangement uses TRBV5-1 and TRBJ2-5; the match to TRBD2 covers 11 bases. This CDR3 comprises 17 residues. Per germline, CDR1 SGHRS and CDR2 YFSETQ. Losses at the gene ends were 3 bases for V and 4 bases for J; bases not matched to a gene: 11. The CDR3 protein is CASSSTSGGPGGETQYF. Written as DNA, the CDR3 is TGCGCCAGCAGCTCCACTAGCGGGGGACCTGGGGGAGAGACCCAGTACTTC.

The chain has TRBV27 and TRBJ1-6; possibly TRBD1 for D (5 bases). CDR1 and CDR2 from the germline V gene are MNHEY and SMNVEV (reference sequence). V was cut by 0 bases and J by 8 bases, with 14 bases left in between. There are 16 residues in the CDR3. The CDR3 sequence: CASSLSGGMTDSPLHF. The CDR3 DNA reads TGTGCCAGCAGTTTATCGGGGGGGATGACTGATTCACCCCTCCACTTT.

The genes are TRBV18 and TRBJ2-7; 9 bases agree with TRBD2. CDR3 size: 16 residues. The germline gives CDR1 KGHSH, CDR2 LQKENI. V gave up 0 bases and J gave up 7 bases; unmatched junction bases: 10. CDR3 protein: CASSPPGLAPAGEQYF. CDR3 DNA sequence: TGTGCCAGCTCACCACCGGGACTAGCCCCCGCGGGAGAGCAGTACTTC.

The chain has TRBV18 and TRBJ1-1; D is possibly TRBD1 (6 bases). CDR1 and CDR2 (germline): KGHSH, LQKENI. V was clipped by 5 bases and J by 5 bases, with 9 bases between them. The CDR3 covers 12 residues. CDR3 DNA: TGTGCCAGCTCAGGCAGGGGAACTGAAGCTTTCTTT. Residues: CASSGRGTEAFF.

The genes are TRBV5-1 and TRBJ1-5; tentative D call: TRBD1 (5 bases). Per the germline V gene, CDR1 is SGHRS and CDR2 is YFSETQ. This CDR3 contains 15 residues. Between the trimmed V and J ends, which lost 4 bases and 0 bases, there was a span of 11 bases. CDR3 DNA sequence: TGCGCCAGCAGCCCGGGACTGAGTAGCAATCAGCCCCAGCATTTT. Translation gives CASSPGLSSNQPQHF. Drawing the rest from reference TRBV5-1 and TRBJ1-5, the complete variable domain is KAGVTQTPRYLIKTRGQQVTLSCSPISGHRSVSWYQQTPGQGLQFLFEYFSETQRNKGNFPGRFSGRQFSNSRSEMNVSTLELGDSALYLCASSPGLSSNQPQHFGDGTRLSIL.

The chain links TRBV7-2 to TRBJ2-6, with D possibly being TRBD1 (5 bases). This CDR3 contains 16 residues. The V gene's germline CDR1 is SGHTA and CDR2 FQGNSA. V dropped 1 base and J dropped 2 bases, with 9 bases sitting between them. CDR3 loop: CASSLGVGAGANVLTF. CDR3 bases: TGTGCCAGCAGCTTAGGGGTAGGGGCTGGGGCCAACGTCCTGACTTTC.

The CDR3 sequence: CASTPRGGGSNEKLFF. CDR3 coding DNA: TGTGCCAGCACCCCCAGGGGAGGGGGCTCTAATGAAAAACTGTTTTTT. V is TRBV7-6 and J is TRBJ1-4, with 7 nucleotides matching TRBD1. Germline CDR1 reads SGHVS; CDR2 reads FNYEAQ. The V and J ends lost 7 bases and 3 bases, in that order; junction bases with no gene match: 11. The CDR3 has 16 amino acids.

The V call is TRBV10-3, the J call TRBJ1-1; 7 bases match TRBD1. The V gene end was trimmed by 2 bases and the J gene end by 11 bases; junction bases not matched to a gene: 2. Per germline, CDR1 ENHRY and CDR2 SYGVKD. CDR3 length: 11 residues. CDR3: CAISEDREAFF. CDR3 DNA sequence: TGTGCCATCAGTGAGGACAGGGAGGCTTTCTTT.

The V call is TRBV4-3, the J call TRBJ2-7; 9 positions match TRBD1. J was trimmed by 6 bases and V by 0 bases; bases with no gene match: 9. The CDR3 spans 16 residues. Germline V lookup: CDR1 LGHNA, CDR2 YSLEER. The CDR3 DNA follows: TGCGCCAGCAGCCAAGATTCGGGACAGGGATTCTCCGAGCAGTACTTC. Translation: CASSQDSGQGFSEQYF.

V is TRBV20-1 and J is TRBJ2-7; 10 bases fit TRBD1. The CDR3 has 15 residues. Germline V gives CDR1 DFQATT, CDR2 SNEGSKA (reference sequence). The junction had 12 bases not matched to a gene; V was cut back by 3 bases and J by 7 bases. The CDR3 region is CSASSLGQGTREQYF. The DNA for the CDR3 is TGCAGTGCTAGTTCGCTGGGACAGGGGACGAGGGAGCAGTACTTC.

This chain links TRBV11-3 with TRBJ1-6; TRBD1 agrees at 7 bases. The CDR3 length is 16 residues. V dropped 0 bases and J dropped 7; count of bases not matched to a gene: 6. The V gene's germline CDR1 is SGHNT and CDR2 YENEEA. The CDR3 loop reads CASSLEGRRGNSPLHF. DNA of the CDR3: TGTGCCAGCAGCTTAGAGGGTCGCAGGGGGAATTCACCCCTCCACTTT. Variable domain in full (rest from reference TRBV11-3 and TRBJ1-6): EAGVVQSPRYKIIEKKQPVAFWCNPISGHNTLYWYLQNLGQGPELLIRYENEEAVDDSQLPKDRFSAERLKGVDSTLKIQPAELGDSAVYLCASSLEGRRGNSPLHFGNGTRLTVT.